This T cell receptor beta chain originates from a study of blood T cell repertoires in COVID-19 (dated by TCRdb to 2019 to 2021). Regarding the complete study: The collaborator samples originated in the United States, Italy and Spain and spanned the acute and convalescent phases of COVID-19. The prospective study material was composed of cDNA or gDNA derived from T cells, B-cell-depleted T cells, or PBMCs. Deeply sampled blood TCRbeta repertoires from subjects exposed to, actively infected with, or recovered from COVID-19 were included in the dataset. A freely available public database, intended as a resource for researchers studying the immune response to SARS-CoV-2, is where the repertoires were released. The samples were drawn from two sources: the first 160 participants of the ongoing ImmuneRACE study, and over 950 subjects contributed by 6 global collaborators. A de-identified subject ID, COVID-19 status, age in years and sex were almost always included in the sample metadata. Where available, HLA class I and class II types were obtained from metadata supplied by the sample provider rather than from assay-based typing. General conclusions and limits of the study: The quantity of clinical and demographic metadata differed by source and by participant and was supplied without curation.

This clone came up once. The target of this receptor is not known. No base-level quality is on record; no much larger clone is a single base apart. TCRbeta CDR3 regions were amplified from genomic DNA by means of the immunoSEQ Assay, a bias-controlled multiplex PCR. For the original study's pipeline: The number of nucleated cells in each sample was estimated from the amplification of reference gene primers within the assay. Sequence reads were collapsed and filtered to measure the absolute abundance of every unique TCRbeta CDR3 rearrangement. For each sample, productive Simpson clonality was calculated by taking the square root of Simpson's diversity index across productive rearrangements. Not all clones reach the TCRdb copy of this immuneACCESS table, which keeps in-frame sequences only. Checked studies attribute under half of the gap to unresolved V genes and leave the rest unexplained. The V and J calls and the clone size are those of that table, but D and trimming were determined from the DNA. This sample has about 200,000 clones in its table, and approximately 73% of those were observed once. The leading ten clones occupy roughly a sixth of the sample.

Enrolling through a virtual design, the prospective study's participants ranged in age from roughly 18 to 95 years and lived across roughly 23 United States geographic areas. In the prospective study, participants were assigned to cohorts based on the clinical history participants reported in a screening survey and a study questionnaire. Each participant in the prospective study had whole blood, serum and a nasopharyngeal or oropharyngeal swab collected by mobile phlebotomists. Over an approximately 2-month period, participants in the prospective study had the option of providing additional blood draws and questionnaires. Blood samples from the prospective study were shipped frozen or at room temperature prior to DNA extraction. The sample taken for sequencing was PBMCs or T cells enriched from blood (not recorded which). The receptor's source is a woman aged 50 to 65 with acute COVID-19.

Read as DNA, the sequence is TGTGCCAGCTCTCTCCAAACCGGGACAGGGGGACCGAACAAGGCCGGGGAGCTGTTTTTT. Translated, it gives CASSLQTGTGGPNKAGELFF. The chain is encoded by TRBV18 joined to TRBJ2-2; 11 of the junction bases match TRBD1. The CDR3 measures 20 amino acids from cysteine to phenylalanine. Only CDR3 DNA is held: 60 bases, read in frame from base 1. As encoded in the germline V gene, CDR1 is KGHSH while CDR2 is LQKENI. At the junction V is shortened by 6 bases and J by 6 bases; bases outside the gene matches: 21.